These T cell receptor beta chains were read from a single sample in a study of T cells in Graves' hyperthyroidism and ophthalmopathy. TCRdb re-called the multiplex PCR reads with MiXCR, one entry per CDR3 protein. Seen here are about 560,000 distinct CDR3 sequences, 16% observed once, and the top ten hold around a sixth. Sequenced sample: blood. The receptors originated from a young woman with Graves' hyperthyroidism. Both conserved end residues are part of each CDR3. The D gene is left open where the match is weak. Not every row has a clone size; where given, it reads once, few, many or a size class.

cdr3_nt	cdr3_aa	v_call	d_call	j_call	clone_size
TGTGCCAGCAGAGCCGGGACAGGGGCTTGGGAGACCCAGTACTTC	CASRAGTGAWETQYF	TRBV2	TRBD1	TRBJ2-5	many
TGTGCCAGCAGCCATGCTCAGGTGAACACTGAAGCTTTCTTT	CASSHAQVNTEAFF	TRBV3-1	NA	TRBJ1-1	many
TGCGCCAGCAGCCGGGACAGGGGGCTAACTCGGGTAGTTGAAAAACTGTTTTTT	CASSRDRGLTRVVEKLFF	TRBV10-1	TRBD1	TRBJ1-4	NA
TGCAGTGCTAGAGATCTAACGGACTATGGCTACACCTTC	CSARDLTDYGYTF	TRBV20-1	NA	TRBJ1-2	many
TGCGCCAGCAGCTTGACTAGCGGGACTGCGAAAGGCGGCAATGAGCAGTTCTTC	CASSLTSGTAKGGNEQFF	TRBV5-1	TRBD2	TRBJ2-1	many
TGTGCCAGCAGCTTAGGTTTCCGGGGTGCGAATCAGCCCCAGCATTTT	CASSLGFRGANQPQHF	TRBV11-2	NA	TRBJ1-5	many
TGTGCCAGCAGCCCGGGGGGGGTCGTGAACACTGAAGCTTTCTTT	CASSPGGVVNTEAFF	TRBV5-5	NA	TRBJ1-1	once
TGTGCCAGCTCACAGACAGGGGGCGCGACTCCCGGCTACACCTTC	CASSQTGGATPGYTF	TRBV18	TRBD1	TRBJ1-2	few
TGTGCCAGCAGCTGGGGGGACAGAGAGGGGGGCTACACCTTC	CASSWGDREGGYTF	TRBV5-4	TRBD1	TRBJ1-2	NA
TGTGCCAGCATCCCGGGACGGAGGTTCGGGGGGGAGCTGTTTTTT	CASIPGRRFGGELFF	TRBV12-3/TRBV12-4	NA	TRBJ2-2	NA
TGCGCCAGCAGCTTGCTGGGGGGCGCGGCTGAAGCTTTCTTT	CASSLLGGAAEAFF	TRBV5-1	NA	TRBJ1-1	few
TGTGCCAGCAGTTACTCGGGAAGGGACTCCTACGAGCAGTACTTC	CASSYSGRDSYEQYF	TRBV6-5	NA	TRBJ2-7	NA
TGCAGCGTTGACGGTCCAGCGGGGGGTTACAATGAGCAGTTCTTC	CSVDGPAGGYNEQFF	TRBV29-1	TRBD2	TRBJ2-1	few
TGTGCCAGCAGTGAGATGGGGGTAGCGAACACCGGGGAGCTGTTTTTT	CASSEMGVANTGELFF	TRBV6-1	NA	TRBJ2-2	few
TGTGCCAGCAGTAAAATAGGGGTGACTGAAGCTTTCTTT	CASSKIGVTEAFF	TRBV28	NA	TRBJ1-1	many
TGCAGTGCTTTGGGGGAGGGGGGCTCCTACGAGCAGTACTTC	CSALGEGGSYEQYF	TRBV20-1	NA	TRBJ2-7	few
TGTGCCAGCAGCCAGGCAGGACTAGTAGGAGAGACCCAGTACTTC	CASSQAGLVGETQYF	TRBV14	TRBD2	TRBJ2-5	NA
TGCAGTGCTAGAGCCCCCGCGAGTTTCAATGAGCAGTTCTTC	CSARAPASFNEQFF	TRBV20-1	NA	TRBJ2-1	few
TGTGCCAGCAGCTTATCAACCAATTACGAGCAGTACTTC	CASSLSTNYEQYF	TRBV11-2	NA	TRBJ2-7	many
TGTGCCAGCGGCGTCGGGGCGGCTGCGGGCTACGAGCAGTACTTC	CASGVGAAAGYEQYF	TRBV6-1	NA	TRBJ2-7	many
TGTGCCAGCAGGTTCGGGAGGGGCGGGAGGATGATAGATACGCAGTATTTT	CASRFGRGGRMIDTQYF	TRBV11-2	TRBD2	TRBJ2-3	many
TGTGCCAGTAGTCCTCGGACAGGGACCGGGCCCCAGCATTTT	CASSPRTGTGPQHF	TRBV19	TRBD1	TRBJ1-5	once
TGTGCCAGCAGCCAAGAGGGGACACCTAGCACAGATACGCAGTATTTT	CASSQEGTPSTDTQYF	TRBV3-1	NA	TRBJ2-3	many
TGTGCCAGCAGCATTTACCACTTCCAAAGCCGGAACACTGAAGCTTTCTTT	CASSIYHFQSRNTEAFF	TRBV7-2	NA	TRBJ1-1	many
TGTGCCACCAGCGACAGGAATAATTCACCCCTCCACTTT	CATSDRNNSPLHF	TRBV15	NA	TRBJ1-6	many
TGTGCCACCAGCAGACCCCTCGGGGGTAGCAATCAGCCCCAGCATTTT	CATSRPLGGSNQPQHF	TRBV15	NA	TRBJ1-5	few
TGCAGTGCTAGAGGGGGACCGGACAATGAGCAGTTCTTC	CSARGGPDNEQFF	TRBV20-1	NA	TRBJ2-1	few
TGTGCCAGCAAATGGACGGAGAACACTGAAGCTTTCTTT	CASKWTENTEAFF	TRBV9	NA	TRBJ1-1	NA
TGTGCCTGGTCCAACAGGGGTGGTGAAAAACTGTTTTTT	CAWSNRGGEKLFF	TRBV30	TRBD1	TRBJ1-4	few
TGCAGCGTTGAAGGGCCAGGGGGAGTCTGGGAGCAGTACTTC	CSVEGPGGVWEQYF	TRBV29-1	TRBD1	TRBJ2-7	NA
TGTGCCAGCAGTTTAGGGACTAGCGGGATCTACGAGCAGTACTTC	CASSLGTSGIYEQYF	TRBV27	TRBD2	TRBJ2-7	many
TGCGCCAGCAGCCTAGTCCCGGGACAGGGAAGGTATGGCTACACCTTC	CASSLVPGQGRYGYTF	TRBV5-1	TRBD1	TRBJ1-2	few
TGTGCCAGCAGCTTAGCTCACACCTACGAGCAGTACTTC	CASSLAHTYEQYF	TRBV7-2	NA	TRBJ2-7	few